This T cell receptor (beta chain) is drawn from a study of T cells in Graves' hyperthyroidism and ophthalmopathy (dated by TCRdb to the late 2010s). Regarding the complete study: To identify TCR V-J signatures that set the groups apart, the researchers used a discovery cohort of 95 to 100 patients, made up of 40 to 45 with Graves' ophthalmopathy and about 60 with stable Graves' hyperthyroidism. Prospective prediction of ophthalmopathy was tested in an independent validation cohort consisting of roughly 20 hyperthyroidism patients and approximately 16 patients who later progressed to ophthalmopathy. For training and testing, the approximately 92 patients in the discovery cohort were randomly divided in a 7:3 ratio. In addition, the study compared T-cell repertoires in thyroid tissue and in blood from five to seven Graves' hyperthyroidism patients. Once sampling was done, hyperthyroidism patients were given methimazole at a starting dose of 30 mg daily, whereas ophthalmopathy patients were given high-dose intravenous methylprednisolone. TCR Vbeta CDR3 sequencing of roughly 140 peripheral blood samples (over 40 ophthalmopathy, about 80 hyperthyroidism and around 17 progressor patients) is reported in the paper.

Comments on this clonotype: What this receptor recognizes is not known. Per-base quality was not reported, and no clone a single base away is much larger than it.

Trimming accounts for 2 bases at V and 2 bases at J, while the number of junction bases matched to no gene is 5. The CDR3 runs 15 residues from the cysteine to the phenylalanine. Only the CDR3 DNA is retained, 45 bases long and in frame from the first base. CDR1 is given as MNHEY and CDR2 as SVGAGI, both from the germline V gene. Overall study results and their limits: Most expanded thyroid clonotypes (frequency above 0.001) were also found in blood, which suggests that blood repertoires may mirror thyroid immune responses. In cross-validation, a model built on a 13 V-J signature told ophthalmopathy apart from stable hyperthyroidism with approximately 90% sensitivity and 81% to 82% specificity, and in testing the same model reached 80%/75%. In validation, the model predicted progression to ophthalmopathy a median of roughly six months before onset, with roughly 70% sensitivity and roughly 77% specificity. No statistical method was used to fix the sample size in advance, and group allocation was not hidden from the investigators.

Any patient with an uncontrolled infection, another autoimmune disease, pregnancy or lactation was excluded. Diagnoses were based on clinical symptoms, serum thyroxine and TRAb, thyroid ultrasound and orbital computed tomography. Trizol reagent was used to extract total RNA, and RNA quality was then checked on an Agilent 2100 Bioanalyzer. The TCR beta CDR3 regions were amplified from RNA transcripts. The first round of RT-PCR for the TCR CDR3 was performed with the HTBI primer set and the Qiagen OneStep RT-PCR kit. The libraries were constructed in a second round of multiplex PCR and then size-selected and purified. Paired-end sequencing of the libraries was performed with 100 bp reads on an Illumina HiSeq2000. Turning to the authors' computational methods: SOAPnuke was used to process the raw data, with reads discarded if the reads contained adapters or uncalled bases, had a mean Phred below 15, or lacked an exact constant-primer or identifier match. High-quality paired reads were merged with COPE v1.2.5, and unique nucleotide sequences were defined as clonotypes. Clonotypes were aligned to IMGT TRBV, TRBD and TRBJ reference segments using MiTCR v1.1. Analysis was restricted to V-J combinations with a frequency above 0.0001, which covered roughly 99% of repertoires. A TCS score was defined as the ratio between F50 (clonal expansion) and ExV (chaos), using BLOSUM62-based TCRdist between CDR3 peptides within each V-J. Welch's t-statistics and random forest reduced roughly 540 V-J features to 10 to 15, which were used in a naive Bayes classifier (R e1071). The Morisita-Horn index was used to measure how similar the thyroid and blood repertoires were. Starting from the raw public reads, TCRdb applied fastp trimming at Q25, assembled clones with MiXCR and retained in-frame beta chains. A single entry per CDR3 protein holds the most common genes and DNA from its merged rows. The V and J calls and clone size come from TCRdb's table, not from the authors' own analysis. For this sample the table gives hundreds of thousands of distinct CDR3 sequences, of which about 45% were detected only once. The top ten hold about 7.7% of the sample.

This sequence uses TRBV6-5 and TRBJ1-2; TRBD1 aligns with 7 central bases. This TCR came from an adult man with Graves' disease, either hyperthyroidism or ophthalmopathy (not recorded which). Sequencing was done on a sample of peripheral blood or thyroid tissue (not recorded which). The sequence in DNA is TGTGCCAGCAGTTACCTTACGACAGGGAACTATGGCTACACCTTC. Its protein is CASSYLTTGNYGYTF.